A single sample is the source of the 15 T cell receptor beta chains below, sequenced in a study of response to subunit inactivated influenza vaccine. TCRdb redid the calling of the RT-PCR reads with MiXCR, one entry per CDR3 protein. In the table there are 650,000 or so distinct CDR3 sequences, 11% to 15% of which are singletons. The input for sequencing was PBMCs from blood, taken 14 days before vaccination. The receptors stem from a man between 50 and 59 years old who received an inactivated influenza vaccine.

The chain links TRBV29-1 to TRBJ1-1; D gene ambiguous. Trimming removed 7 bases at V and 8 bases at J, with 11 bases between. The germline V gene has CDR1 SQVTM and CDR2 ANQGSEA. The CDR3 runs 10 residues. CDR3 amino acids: CSALTPEAFF. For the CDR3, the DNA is TGCAGCGCCCTGACGCCGGAAGCTTTCTTT.

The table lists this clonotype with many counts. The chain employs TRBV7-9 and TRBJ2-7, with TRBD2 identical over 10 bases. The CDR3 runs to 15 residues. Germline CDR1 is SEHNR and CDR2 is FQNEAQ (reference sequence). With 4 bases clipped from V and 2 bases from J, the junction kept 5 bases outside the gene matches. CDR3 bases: TGTGCCAGCAGCTCTAGCGGGGGTATCCCCTACGAGCAGTACTTC. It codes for CASSSSGGIPYEQYF.

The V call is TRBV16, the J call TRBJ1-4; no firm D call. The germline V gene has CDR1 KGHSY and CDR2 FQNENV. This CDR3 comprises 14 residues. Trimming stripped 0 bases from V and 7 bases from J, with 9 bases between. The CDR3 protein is CASSQSSSGEKLFF. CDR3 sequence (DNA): TGTGCCAGCAGCCAATCTTCGAGTGGTGAAAAACTGTTTTTT.

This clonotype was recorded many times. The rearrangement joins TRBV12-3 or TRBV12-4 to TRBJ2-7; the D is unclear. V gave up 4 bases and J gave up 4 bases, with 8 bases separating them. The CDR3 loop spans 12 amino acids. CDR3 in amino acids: CASSSSKYEQYF. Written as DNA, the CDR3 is TGTGCCAGCAGTTCCAGTAAATACGAGCAGTACTTC.

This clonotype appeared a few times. The CDR3 spells CASSASGRGGDEAFF. In DNA, the CDR3 is TGTGCCAGCAGCGCGAGCGGGCGGGGTGGGGATGAAGCTTTCTTT. V usage is TRBV9 and J usage is TRBJ1-1; the D is unclear. Germline CDR1 SGDLS, CDR2 YYNGEE. Trimming shortened V by 3 bases and J by 7 bases, and 19 bases separated the two germline ends. This CDR3 contains 15 residues. Full variable domain (remainder filled in from reference TRBV9 and TRBJ1-1): DSGVTQTPKHLITATGQRVTLRCSPRSGDLSVYWYQQSLDQGLQFLIQYYNGEERAKGNILERFSAQQFPDLHSELNLSSLELGDSALYFCASSASGRGGDEAFFGQGTRLTVV.

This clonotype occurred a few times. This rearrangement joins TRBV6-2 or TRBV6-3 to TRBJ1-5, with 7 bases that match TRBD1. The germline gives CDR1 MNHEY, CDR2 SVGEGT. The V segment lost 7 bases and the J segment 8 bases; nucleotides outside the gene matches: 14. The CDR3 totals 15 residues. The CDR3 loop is CASKGQKGYREPQHF. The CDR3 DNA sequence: TGTGCCAGCAAGGGACAGAAGGGGTATAGAGAGCCCCAGCATTTT.

The CDR3 DNA reads TGTGCCAGCAGTTTCCTAGGAATAGGCACAGATACGCAGTATTTT. Protein sequence: CASSFLGIGTDTQYF. This rearrangement joins TRBV6-5 to TRBJ2-3, with D uncertain. The V gene lost 4 bases and the J gene lost 1 base, with 12 bases spanning the gap. This CDR3 is built from 15 residues. The germline CDR1 and CDR2 sequences are MNHEY and SVGAGI.

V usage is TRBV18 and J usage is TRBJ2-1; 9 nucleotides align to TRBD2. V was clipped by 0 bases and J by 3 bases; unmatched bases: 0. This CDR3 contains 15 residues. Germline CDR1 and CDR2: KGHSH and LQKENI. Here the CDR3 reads CASSPPSGGYNEQFF. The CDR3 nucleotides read TGTGCCAGCTCACCACCTAGCGGGGGCTACAATGAGCAGTTCTTC.

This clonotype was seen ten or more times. CDR3 sequence: CASSSTWGTQYF. The DNA for the CDR3 is TGTGCCAGCAGTTCTACCTGGGGTACGCAGTATTTT. The rearrangement links TRBV28 to TRBJ2-3; D gene uncertain. Germline values: CDR1 MDHEN, CDR2 SYDVKM. V lost 4 bases and J 8 bases, leaving 10 bases between the germline ends. This CDR3 is built from 12 residues. Full variable domain (remainder filled in from reference TRBV28 and TRBJ2-3): DVKVTQSSRYLVKRTGEKVFLECVQDMDHENMFWYRQDPGLGLRLIYFSYDVKMKEKGDIPEGYSVSREKKERFSLILESASTNQTSMYLCASSSTWGTQYFGPGTRLTVL.

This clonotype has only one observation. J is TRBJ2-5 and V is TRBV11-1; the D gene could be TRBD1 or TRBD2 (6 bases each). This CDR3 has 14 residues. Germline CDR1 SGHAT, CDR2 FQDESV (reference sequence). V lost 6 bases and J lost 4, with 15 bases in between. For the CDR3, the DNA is TGTGCCAGCAGTCTAGGGGGGAGTTCAGAGACCCAGTACTTC. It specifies CASSLGGSSETQYF.

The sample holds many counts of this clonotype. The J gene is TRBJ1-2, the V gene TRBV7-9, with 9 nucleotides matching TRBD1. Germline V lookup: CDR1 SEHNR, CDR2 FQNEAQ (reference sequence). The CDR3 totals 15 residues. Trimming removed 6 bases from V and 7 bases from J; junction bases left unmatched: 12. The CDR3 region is CASSRSGTGSLGYTF. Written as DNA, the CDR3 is TGTGCCAGCAGTCGATCCGGGACAGGGTCCCTTGGCTACACCTTC. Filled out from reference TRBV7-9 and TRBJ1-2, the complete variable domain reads DTGVSQNPRHKITKRGQNVTFRCDPISEHNRLYWYRQTLGQGPEFLTYFQNEAQLEKSRLLSDRFSAERPKGSFSTLEIQRTEQGDSAMYLCASSRSGTGSLGYTFGSGTRLTVV.

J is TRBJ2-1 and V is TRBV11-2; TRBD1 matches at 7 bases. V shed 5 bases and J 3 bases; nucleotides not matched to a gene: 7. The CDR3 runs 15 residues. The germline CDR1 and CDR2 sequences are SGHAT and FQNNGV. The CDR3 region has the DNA TGTGCCAGCAGCGGGTTACGGGACAGCTACAATGAGCAGTTCTTC. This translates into CASSGLRDSYNEQFF.

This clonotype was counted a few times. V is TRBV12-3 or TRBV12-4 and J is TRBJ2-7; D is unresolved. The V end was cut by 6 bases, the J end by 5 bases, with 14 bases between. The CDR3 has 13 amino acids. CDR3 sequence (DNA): TGTGCCAGCAGCGACCCGGGCACCAACGAGCAGTACTTC. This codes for CASSDPGTNEQYF.

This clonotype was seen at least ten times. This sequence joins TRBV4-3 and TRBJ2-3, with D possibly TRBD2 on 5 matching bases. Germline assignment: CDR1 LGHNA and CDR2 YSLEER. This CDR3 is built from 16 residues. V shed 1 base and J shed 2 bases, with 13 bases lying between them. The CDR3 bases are TGCGCCAGCAGCCAAGGCGGGCCGGGCTACACAGATACGCAGTATTTT. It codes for CASSQGGPGYTDTQYF.

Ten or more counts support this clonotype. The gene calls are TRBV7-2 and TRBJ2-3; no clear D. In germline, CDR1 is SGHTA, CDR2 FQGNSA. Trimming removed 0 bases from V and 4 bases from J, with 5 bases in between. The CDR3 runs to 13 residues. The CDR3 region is CASSLARADTQYF. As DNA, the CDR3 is TGTGCCAGCAGCTTAGCCCGCGCAGATACGCAGTATTTT.